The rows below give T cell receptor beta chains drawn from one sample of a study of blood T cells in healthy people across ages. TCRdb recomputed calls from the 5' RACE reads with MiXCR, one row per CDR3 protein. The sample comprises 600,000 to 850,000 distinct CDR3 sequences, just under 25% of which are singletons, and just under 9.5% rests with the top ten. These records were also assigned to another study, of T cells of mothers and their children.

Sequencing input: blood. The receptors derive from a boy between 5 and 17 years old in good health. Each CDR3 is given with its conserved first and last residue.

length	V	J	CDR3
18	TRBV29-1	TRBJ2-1	CSVTPGLADPFSYNEQFF
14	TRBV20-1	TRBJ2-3	CSATRTGGRDTQYF
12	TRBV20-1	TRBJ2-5	CSARGLQETQYF
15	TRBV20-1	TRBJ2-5	CSANPDGGPEETQYF
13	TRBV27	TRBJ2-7	CASSLQAGYEQYF
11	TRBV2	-	CASSEVGEQYF
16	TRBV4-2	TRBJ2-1	CASSQDGLAGDNEQFF
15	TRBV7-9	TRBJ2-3	CASSPWTSLVDTQYF
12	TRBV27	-	CASGDNSYEQYF
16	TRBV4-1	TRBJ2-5	CASSRLAEGGRETQYF
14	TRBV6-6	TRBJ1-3	CATTKRESGNTIYF